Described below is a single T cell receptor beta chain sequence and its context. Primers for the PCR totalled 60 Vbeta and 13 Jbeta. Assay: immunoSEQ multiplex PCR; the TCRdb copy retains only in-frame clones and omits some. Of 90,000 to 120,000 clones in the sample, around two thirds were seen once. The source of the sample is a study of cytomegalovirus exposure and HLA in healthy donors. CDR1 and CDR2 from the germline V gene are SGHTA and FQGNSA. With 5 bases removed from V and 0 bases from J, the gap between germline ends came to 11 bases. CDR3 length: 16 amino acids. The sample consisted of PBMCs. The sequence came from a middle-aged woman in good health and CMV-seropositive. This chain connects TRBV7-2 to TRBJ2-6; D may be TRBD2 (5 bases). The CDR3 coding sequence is TGTGCCAGCAGCCCCGGTGGGAGCTCTGGGGCCAACGTCCTGACTTTC. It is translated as CASSPGGSSGANVLTF.